A selection of T cell receptor beta chains follows, all from one sample in a study of beta chain features in type 1 diabetes. Using immunoSEQ multiplex PCR, the repertoire was profiled, and TCRdb retains in-frame clones only, with some absent. Of almost 350,000 clones listed, under 8.5% are singletons. Sequencing used central memory CD4+ T cells from blood. These receptors all stem from a woman aged 18-29 years in good health. CDR3s include the opening cysteine and the closing phenylalanine or tryptophan. The D gene is left open where the match is weak. Only some rows state a clone size, as once, few, many or a class for expanded clones.

v_gene,j_gene,d_gene,abundance,CDR3nt,CDR3aa
TRBV5-1,TRBJ2-3,TRBD1,-,TGCGCCAGCAGCCTTACCGGGACAGGGGTGACAGATACGCAGTATTTT,CASSLTGTGVTDTQYF
TRBV7-2,TRBJ1-2,-,-,TGTGCCAGCAGCTTAGCAGTGGGGTTGGGTAACTATGGCTACACCTTC,CASSLAVGLGNYGYTF
TRBV2,TRBJ2-7,-,medium-sized,TGTGCCAGCAGTGAGATGGGTATTCTCGAGCAGTACTTC,CASSEMGILEQYF
TRBV27,TRBJ1-2,TRBD1,-,TGTGCCAGCTCGGGACAGGGGGCGCGGGGCTACACCTTC,CASSGQGARGYTF
TRBV7-3,TRBJ2-2,-,-,TGTGCCAGCAGCCTGTCAGGGACAAATACCGGGGAGCTGTTTTTT,CASSLSGTNTGELFF
TRBV11-1,TRBJ2-5,-,-,TGTGCCAGCAGCTCTAGTCGTCGGGACACCCCGTTGACCCAGTACTTC,CASSSSRRDTPLTQYF
TRBV7-9,TRBJ2-5,-,-,TGTGCCAGCAGCTTAGACACTAGGGAGACCCAGTACTTC,CASSLDTRETQYF
TRBV29-1,TRBJ1-1,-,few,TGCAGCGTTGCGGGACGGAAAGGAGGGAACACTGAAGCTTTCTTT,CSVAGRKGGNTEAFF
TRBV2,TRBJ2-7,-,-,TGTGCCAGCAGTGCCTTCCAATACGAGCAGTACTTC,CASSAFQYEQYF
TRBV6-6,TRBJ1-5,-,-,TGTGCCAGCAGTTACTCGGGGTCAGGCAATCAGCCCCAGCATTTT,CASSYSGSGNQPQHF
TRBV6-6,TRBJ2-5,TRBD2,-,TGTGCCAGCAGTTACAGGGCTAGCGGCAAAGAGACCCAGTACTTC,CASSYRASGKETQYF
TRBV7-2,TRBJ2-1,-,many,TGTGCCAGCAGCTTACACTTCGCAAGCTCCTACAATGAGCAGTTCTTC,CASSLHFASSYNEQFF
TRBV11-2,TRBJ2-1,-,few,TGTGCCAGCAGCTCCCAAACTAGCAATGAGCAGTTCTTC,CASSSQTSNEQFF
TRBV7-9,TRBJ1-2,-,-,TGTGCCAGCAGTCCAGGGGACCTTCGCTACACCTTC,CASSPGDLRYTF
TRBV5-5,TRBJ2-3,-,many,TGTGCCAGCAGACTCCGGCAGCACACAGATACGCAGTATTTT,CASRLRQHTDTQYF
TRBV27,TRBJ2-1,TRBD2,few,TGTGCCAGCAGTTATCGTGTTTCTAGCGGGAGTAGGGATGAGCAGTTCTTC,CASSYRVSSGSRDEQFF
TRBV5-1,TRBJ1-1,-,-,TGCGCCAGCTCACCGGGCGGGGGTTTGAACACTGAAGCTTTCTTT,CASSPGGGLNTEAFF
TRBV28,TRBJ2-7,TRBD2,few,TGTGCCAGCAGTTTTGTATTAGCGGGCCGCACGACACTCGAGCAGTACTTC,CASSFVLAGRTTLEQYF
TRBV5-1,TRBJ1-2,-,-,TGCGCCAGCAGCCTGGACGGAAGCTATGGCTACACCTTC,CASSLDGSYGYTF
TRBV29-1,TRBJ2-3,TRBD2,-,TGCAGCGTTGATCACGGGAGGGCCGACGCGCAGTATTTT,CSVDHGRADAQYF
TRBV19,TRBJ2-1,-,few,TGTGCCAGTCGTGCGGCCGCTAGTTACAATGAGCAGTTCTTC,CASRAAASYNEQFF
TRBV18,TRBJ2-1,-,many,TGTGCCAGCTCAGAGGCAATGAGCAATGAGCAGTTCTTC,CASSEAMSNEQFF
TRBV15,TRBJ2-3,TRBD1,-,TGTGCCACCAGCTTTAGACAGGGTGCCACAGATACGCAGTATTTT,CATSFRQGATDTQYF
TRBV28,TRBJ2-1,-,-,TGTGCCAGCAGAGGGCAGAGCTCCTACAATGAGCAGTTCTTC,CASRGQSSYNEQFF
TRBV6-5,TRBJ2-3,-,-,TGTGCCAGCAGTTCGCCCGCCCGTAGCACAGATACGCAGTATTTT,CASSSPARSTDTQYF
TRBV10-3,TRBJ1-2,-,few,TGTGCCATCAGTCGAACGCGGGATAGTAACTATGGCTACACCTTC,CAISRTRDSNYGYTF
TRBV6-5,TRBJ1-2,TRBD1,few,TGTGCCAGCAACCCGGGAGGGACAGACTATGGCTACACCTTC,CASNPGGTDYGYTF
TRBV10-3,TRBJ2-1,-,many,TGTGCCATCAGTGATACCTCAAAAAGTGGAACAGCCTGGCAGTTCTTC,CAISDTSKSGTAWQFF
TRBV7-2,TRBJ2-1,-,-,TGTGCCAGCAGCTTAGCGCGTTCGGGTGAGCAGTTCTTC,CASSLARSGEQFF
TRBV7-7,TRBJ2-1,TRBD1,few,TGTGCTAGCAGCACCACGACAGGGGGGAGTGAGCAGTTCTTC,CASSTTTGGSEQFF
TRBV7-2,TRBJ2-7,-,-,TGTGCCAGCGGGACGTACTTCTACGAGCAGTACTTC,CASGTYFYEQYF
TRBV7-8,TRBJ1-2,-,-,TGTGCCAGCAGCTTAGCGAGGTTTGGCGGGAAGAGCCCTAACTATGGCTACACCTTC,CASSLARFGGKSPNYGYTF
TRBV19,TRBJ1-1,-,-,TGTGCCAGTAGTATACGGCAGATTTCTTTCTTT,CASSIRQISFF
TRBV25-1,TRBJ2-5,TRBD1,-,TGTGCCAGCAGTGAATACGGGACAGGGGGACAGACCCAGTACTTC,CASSEYGTGGQTQYF
TRBV7-8,TRBJ2-5,-,-,TGTGCCAGCAGCCCCCGCCGCTCTCAAGAGACCCAGTACTTC,CASSPRRSQETQYF
TRBV7-9,TRBJ1-1,-,few,TGTGCCAGCAGCCGATGGGAAGAAGCTTTCTTT,CASSRWEEAFF
TRBV4-1,TRBJ2-3,-,few,TGCGCCAGCAGCCAAGAAGTCTTTTTCACAGATACGCAGTATTTT,CASSQEVFFTDTQYF
TRBV18,TRBJ2-7,-,few,TGTGCCAGCTCACCACGTTTCAGTGGCGAGCAGTACTTC,CASSPRFSGEQYF
TRBV5-4,TRBJ2-1,-,-,TGTGCCAGCAGCTTCTTAGTGGATGAGCAGTTCTTC,CASSFLVDEQFF
TRBV7-3,TRBJ2-3,-,-,TGTGCCAGCAGCCCCCTCGGGCCTAGCACAGATACGCAGTATTTT,CASSPLGPSTDTQYF
TRBV7-8,TRBJ1-1,TRBD1,-,TGTGCCAGCAGCCTAGATAGGACAGGGGAAACTGAAGCTTTCTTT,CASSLDRTGETEAFF
TRBV29-1,TRBJ2-7,-,-,TGCAGCGTTGATTCCCAGCCTGGCACCTACGAGCAGTACTTC,CSVDSQPGTYEQYF
TRBV10-3,TRBJ1-2,-,many,TGTGCCATCAGTGATGACAGAGAATATGGCTACACCTTC,CAISDDREYGYTF
TRBV7-2,TRBJ2-5,-,many,TGTGCCAGCAGCCAGCTTAGCTCGGGGTTGGGAGAGACCCAGTACTTC,CASSQLSSGLGETQYF
TRBV2,TRBJ2-7,-,few,TGTGCCAGCAGTGTTGGGGGGACCTCCTACGAGCAGTACTTC,CASSVGGTSYEQYF
TRBV7-2,TRBJ2-1,-,many,TGTGCCAGCAGCCCCGTCGGATCCGGCCGTGAGCAGTTCTTC,CASSPVGSGREQFF
TRBV9,TRBJ2-7,-,few,TGTGCCAGCAGCCCTCGGACCGGGGTGCAGTACTTC,CASSPRTGVQYF
TRBV7-9,TRBJ1-4,-,-,TGTGCCAGCAGCTTAGGTTGGCGAACTAATGAAAAACTGTTTTTT,CASSLGWRTNEKLFF
TRBV5-8,TRBJ2-6,-,few,TGTGCCAGCAGCCTCCCGGACGTGCTGACTTTC,CASSLPDVLTF
TRBV27,TRBJ2-3,-,-,TGTGCCAGCAGTTTCTGGGGGCGAATTTACACAGATACGCAGTATTTT,CASSFWGRIYTDTQYF
TRBV28,TRBJ2-7,-,-,TGTGCCAGCCACCGACTCAGGGACACCTACGAGCAGTACTTC,CASHRLRDTYEQYF
TRBV7-9,TRBJ1-2,-,few,TGTGCCAGCAGCTCCCACAGGACTCTCAACTATGGCTACACCTTC,CASSSHRTLNYGYTF
TRBV28,TRBJ2-2,TRBD1,many,TGTGCCAGCAGCCCAGACAGGGGGCGGGACACCGGGGAGCTGTTTTTT,CASSPDRGRDTGELFF
TRBV7-3,TRBJ2-1,-,few,TGTGCCAGCAGCTCCCGAGGACAATACAATGAGCAGTTCTTC,CASSSRGQYNEQFF
TRBV29-1,TRBJ2-3,-,few,TGCAGCGTTGAAACGACAGATACGCAGTATTTT,CSVETTDTQYF
TRBV27,TRBJ1-2,-,few,TGTGCCAGCAGTTTAAAGGGGCAGACTAACTATGGCTACACCTTC,CASSLKGQTNYGYTF
TRBV5-1,TRBJ2-3,TRBD1,-,TGCGCCAGCAGCTCCGACCAACAGGGGGCGCTCACAGATACGCAGTATTTT,CASSSDQQGALTDTQYF